This TCR beta chain was recorded in a study of early T cells in non-severe SARS-CoV-2 infection. Across the study: Chains from this unsorted whole-blood bulk RNA could not be paired.

TCRdb analysed the 5' RACE reads with MiXCR anew, one entry per CDR3 protein. The table records 64,000 or so distinct CDR3 sequences, over 10% of them present only once. A few counts support this clonotype. Germline V gene data show CDR1 as SQVTM and CDR2 as ANQGSEA. The CDR3 is 13 amino acids. V shed 7 bases and J shed 2 bases, with 14 bases lying between them. The V gene is TRBV29-1, the J gene TRBJ1-1; the D is unclear. Source: whole blood, taken at baseline. The receptor was derived from an adult who was a healthcare worker with PCR-confirmed SARS-CoV-2 infection or an uninfected control (not recorded which). The CDR3 region has the DNA TGCAGCGCCCCCGCCCAGGTAAACACTGAAGCTTTCTTT. It yields the protein CSAPAQVNTEAFF.